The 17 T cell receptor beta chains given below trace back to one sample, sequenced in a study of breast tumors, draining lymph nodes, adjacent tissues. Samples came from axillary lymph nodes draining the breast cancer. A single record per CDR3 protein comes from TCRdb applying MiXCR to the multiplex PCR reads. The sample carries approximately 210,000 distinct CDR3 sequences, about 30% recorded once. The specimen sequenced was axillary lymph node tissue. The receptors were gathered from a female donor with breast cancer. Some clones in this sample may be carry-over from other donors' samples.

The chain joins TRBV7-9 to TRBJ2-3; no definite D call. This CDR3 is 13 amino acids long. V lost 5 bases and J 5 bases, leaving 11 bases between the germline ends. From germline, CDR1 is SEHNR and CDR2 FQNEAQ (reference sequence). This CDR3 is CASSITVGDTQYF. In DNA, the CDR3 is TGTGCCAGCAGCATTACTGTCGGAGATACGCAGTATTTT.

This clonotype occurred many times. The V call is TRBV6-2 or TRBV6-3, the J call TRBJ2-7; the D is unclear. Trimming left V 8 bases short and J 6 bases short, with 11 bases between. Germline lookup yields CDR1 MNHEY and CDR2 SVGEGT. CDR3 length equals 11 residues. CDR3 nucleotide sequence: TGTGCCAGCGGAAGAGAACCCGAGCAGTACTTC. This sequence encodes CASGREPEQYF.

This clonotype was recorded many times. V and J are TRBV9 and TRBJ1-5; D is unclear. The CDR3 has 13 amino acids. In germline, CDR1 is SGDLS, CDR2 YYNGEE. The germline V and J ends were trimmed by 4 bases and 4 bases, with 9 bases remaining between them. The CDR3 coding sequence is TGTGCCAGCAGCTGGGGTAGTAATCAGCCCCAGCATTTT. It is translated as CASSWGSNQPQHF. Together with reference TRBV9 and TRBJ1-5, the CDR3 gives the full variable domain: DSGVTQTPKHLITATGQRVTLRCSPRSGDLSVYWYQQSLDQGLQFLIQYYNGEERAKGNILERFSAQQFPDLHSELNLSSLELGDSALYFCASSWGSNQPQHFGDGTRLSIL.

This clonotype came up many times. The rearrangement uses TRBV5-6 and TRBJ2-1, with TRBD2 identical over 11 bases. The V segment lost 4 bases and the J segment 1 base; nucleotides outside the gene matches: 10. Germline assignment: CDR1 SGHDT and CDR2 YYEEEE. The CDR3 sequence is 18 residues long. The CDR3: CASSDSTSGVFSYNEQFF. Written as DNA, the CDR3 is TGTGCCAGCAGCGATTCGACTAGCGGGGTTTTTTCCTACAATGAGCAGTTCTTC.

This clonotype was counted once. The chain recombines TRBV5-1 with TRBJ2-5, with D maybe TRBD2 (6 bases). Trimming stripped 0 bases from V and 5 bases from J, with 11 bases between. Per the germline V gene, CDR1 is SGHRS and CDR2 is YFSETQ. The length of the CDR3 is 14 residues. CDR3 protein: CASSLEARGETQYF. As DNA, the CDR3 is TGCGCCAGCAGCTTGGAGGCCCGGGGGGAGACCCAGTACTTC.

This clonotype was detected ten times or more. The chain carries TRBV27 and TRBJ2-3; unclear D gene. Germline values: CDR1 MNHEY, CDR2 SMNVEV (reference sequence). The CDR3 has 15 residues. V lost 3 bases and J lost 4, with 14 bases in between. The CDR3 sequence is CASSFNGYGADTQYF. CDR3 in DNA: TGTGCCAGCAGTTTTAATGGTTATGGGGCAGATACGCAGTATTTT.

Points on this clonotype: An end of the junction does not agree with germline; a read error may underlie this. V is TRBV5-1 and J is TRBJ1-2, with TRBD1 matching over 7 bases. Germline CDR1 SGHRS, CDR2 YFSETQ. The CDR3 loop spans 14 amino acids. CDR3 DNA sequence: TGCGCCGGCAGCTTGGGGGACAGACCCTATGGCTACACCTTC. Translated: CAGSLGDRPYGYTF. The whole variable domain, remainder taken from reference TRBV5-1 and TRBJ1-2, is KAGVTQTPRYLIKTRGQQVTLSCSPISGHRSVSWYQQTPGQGLQFLFEYFSETQRNKGNFPGRFSGRQFSNSRSEMNVSTLELGDSALYLCAGSLGDRPYGYTFGSGTRLTVV.

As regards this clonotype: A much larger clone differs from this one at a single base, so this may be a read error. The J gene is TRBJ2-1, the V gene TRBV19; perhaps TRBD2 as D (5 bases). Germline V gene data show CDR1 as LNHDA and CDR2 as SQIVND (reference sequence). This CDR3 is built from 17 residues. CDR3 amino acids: CASSILGIGSSYNEQSF. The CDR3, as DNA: TGTGCCAGTAGTATTCTCGGGATTGGGAGCTCCTACAATGAGCAGTCCTTC.

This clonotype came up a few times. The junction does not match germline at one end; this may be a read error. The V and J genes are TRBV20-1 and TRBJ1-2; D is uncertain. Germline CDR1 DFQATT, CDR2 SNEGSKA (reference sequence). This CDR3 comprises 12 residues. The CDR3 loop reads CSARESAFGSTF. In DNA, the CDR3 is TGCAGTGCTAGGGAATCGGCGTTTGGCTCCACCTTC.

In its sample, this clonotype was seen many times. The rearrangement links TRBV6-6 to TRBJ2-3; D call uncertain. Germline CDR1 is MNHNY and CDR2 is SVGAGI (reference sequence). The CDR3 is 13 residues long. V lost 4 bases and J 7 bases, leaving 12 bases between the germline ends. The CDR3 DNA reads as TGTGCCAGCAGTTCCCTCATTACAAATACGCAGTATTTT. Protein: CASSSLITNTQYF.

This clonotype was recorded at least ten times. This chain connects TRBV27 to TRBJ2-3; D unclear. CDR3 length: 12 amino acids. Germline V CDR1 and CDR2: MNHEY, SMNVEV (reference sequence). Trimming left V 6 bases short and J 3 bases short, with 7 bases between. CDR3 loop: CASSGTTDTQYF. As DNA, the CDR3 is TGTGCCAGCAGCGGCACGACAGATACGCAGTATTTT.

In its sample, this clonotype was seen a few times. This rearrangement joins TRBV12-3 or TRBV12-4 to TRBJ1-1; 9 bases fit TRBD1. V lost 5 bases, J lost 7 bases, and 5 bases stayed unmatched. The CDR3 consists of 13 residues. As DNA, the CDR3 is TGTGCCAGCAGTAACAGGGGGCTTGGTGAAGCTTTCTTT. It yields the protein CASSNRGLGEAFF.

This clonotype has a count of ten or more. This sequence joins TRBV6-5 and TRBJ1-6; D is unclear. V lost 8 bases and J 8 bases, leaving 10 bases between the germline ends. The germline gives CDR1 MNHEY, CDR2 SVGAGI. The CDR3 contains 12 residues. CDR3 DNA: TGTGCCAGCTCCACGGGGTATTCACCCCTCCACTTT. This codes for CASSTGYSPLHF.

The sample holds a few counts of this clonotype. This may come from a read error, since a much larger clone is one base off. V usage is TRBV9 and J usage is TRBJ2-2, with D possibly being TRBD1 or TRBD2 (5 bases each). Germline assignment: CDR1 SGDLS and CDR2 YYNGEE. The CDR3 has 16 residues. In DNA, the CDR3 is TGTGCCAGCAGCGCCTTTGCGGACTCTTCAGACGGGGCGCTGTTTTTT. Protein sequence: CASSAFADSSDGALFF.

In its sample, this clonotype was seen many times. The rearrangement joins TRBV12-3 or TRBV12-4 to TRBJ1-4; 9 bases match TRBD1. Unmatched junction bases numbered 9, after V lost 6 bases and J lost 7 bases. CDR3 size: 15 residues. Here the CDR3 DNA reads TGTGCCAGCAGGCGTACAGGGGGCGTTGGTGAAAAACTGTTTTTT. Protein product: CASRRTGGVGEKLFF.

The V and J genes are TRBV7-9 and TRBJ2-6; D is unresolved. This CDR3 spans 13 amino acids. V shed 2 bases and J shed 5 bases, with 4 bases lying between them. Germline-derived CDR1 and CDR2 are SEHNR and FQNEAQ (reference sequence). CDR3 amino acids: CASSLPRANVLTF. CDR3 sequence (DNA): TGTGCCAGCAGCTTACCGAGGGCCAACGTCCTGACTTTC. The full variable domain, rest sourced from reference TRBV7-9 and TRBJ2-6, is DTGVSQNPRHKITKRGQNVTFRCDPISEHNRLYWYRQTLGQGPEFLTYFQNEAQLEKSRLLSDRFSAERPKGSFSTLEIQRTEQGDSAMYLCASSLPRANVLTFGAGSRLTVL.

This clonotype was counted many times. CDR3 protein: CASSYSGALSGELFF. In DNA, the CDR3 is TGTGCCAGCAGTTACTCGGGAGCGTTGAGCGGGGAGCTGTTTTTT. This chain joins TRBV6-6 and TRBJ2-2, with D maybe TRBD2 (5 bases). Germline V gene lookup returns CDR1 MNHNY and CDR2 SVGAGI (reference sequence). The CDR3 loop spans 15 amino acids. The V end was cut by 0 bases, the J end by 7 bases, with 12 bases between.